This T cell receptor beta chain was identified during a study of cytomegalovirus exposure and HLA in healthy donors. Broader study findings: A later analysis found common viral pathogens apparently linked to several of the most significant clusters. A missense DCLRE1C variant was associated with V- and J-gene trimming of TCR beta chains in a later analysis, and an independent cohort replicated the association.

The CDR3 has 14 residues. V was trimmed by 3 bases and J by 0 bases, leaving 7 bases between them. From germline, CDR1 is LGHNT and CDR2 FRNRAP. Remarks on this clone: Antigen specificity is unknown.

With 60 Vbeta and 13 Jbeta primers, the PCR was carried out. Using immunoSEQ multiplex PCR, the repertoire was profiled, and TCRdb retains in-frame clones only, with some absent. The sample carries approximately 40,000 clones, around three fifths recorded once. This receptor was identified in a man in his fifties or sixties in good health and CMV-seropositive. The rearrangement joins TRBV12-5 to TRBJ2-3, with D unresolved. Sequencing input: PBMCs. The CDR3 loop is CASGLGASTDTQYF. The CDR3 region has the DNA TGTGCTAGTGGTTTAGGAGCTAGCACAGATACGCAGTATTTT.